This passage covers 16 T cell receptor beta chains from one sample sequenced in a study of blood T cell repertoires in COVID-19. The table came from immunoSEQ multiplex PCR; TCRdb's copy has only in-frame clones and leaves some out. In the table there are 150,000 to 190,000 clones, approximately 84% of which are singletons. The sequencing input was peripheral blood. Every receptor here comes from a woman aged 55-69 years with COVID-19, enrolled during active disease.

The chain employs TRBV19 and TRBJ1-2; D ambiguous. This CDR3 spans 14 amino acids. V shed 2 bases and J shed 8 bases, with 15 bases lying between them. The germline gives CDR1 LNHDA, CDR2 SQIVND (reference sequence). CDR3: CASSISSPGYGYTF. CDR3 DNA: TGTGCCAGTAGTATATCCTCCCCGGGTTACGGCTACACCTTC.

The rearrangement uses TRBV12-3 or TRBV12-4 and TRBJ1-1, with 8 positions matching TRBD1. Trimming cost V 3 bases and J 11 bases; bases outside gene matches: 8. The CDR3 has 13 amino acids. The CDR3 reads CASSLGQGAFAFF. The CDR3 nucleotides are TGTGCCAGCAGTTTGGGGCAGGGGGCGTTCGCTTTCTTT.

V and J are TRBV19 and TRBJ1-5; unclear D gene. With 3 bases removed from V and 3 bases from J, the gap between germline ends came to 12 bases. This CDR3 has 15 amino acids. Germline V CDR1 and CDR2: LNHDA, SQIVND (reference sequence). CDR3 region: CASSIYKGANQPQHF. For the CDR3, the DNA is TGTGCCAGTAGTATTTATAAGGGAGCCAATCAGCCCCAGCATTTT.

The CDR3 loop reads CASSRRDRVEEKLFF. As DNA, the CDR3 is TGTGCCAGCAGCCGCCGGGACAGGGTAGAGGAAAAACTGTTTTTT. The chain is built from TRBV7-8 and TRBJ1-4; 9 bases fit TRBD1. CDR3 length: 15 residues. Trimming cost V 5 bases and J 8 bases; bases outside gene matches: 9. The V gene's germline CDR1 is SGHVS and CDR2 FQNEAQ.

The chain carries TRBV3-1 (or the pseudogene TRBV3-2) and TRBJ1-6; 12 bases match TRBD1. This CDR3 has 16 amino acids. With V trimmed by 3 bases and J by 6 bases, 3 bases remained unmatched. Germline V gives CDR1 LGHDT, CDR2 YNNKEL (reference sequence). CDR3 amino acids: CASSQGQGAGNSPLHF. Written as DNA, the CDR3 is TGTGCCAGCAGCCAGGGACAGGGGGCGGGTAATTCACCCCTCCACTTT.

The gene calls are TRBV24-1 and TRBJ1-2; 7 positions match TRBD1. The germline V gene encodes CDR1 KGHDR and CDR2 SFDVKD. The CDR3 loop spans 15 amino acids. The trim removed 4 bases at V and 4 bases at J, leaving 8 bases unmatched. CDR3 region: CATSDVAQGIYGYTF. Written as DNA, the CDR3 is TGTGCCACCAGTGACGTTGCACAGGGGATCTATGGCTACACCTTC.

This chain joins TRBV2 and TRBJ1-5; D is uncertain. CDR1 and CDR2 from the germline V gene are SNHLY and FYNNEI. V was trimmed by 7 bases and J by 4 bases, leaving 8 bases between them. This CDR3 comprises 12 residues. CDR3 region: CASTRGNQPQHF. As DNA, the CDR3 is TGTGCCAGCACTCGGGGAAATCAGCCCCAGCATTTT.

The CDR3 protein is CATSDRSGRAPDTQYF. In nucleotides, the CDR3 is TGTGCCACCAGTGATCGTAGCGGGAGGGCCCCAGATACGCAGTATTTT. The chain recombines TRBV24-1 with TRBJ2-3; 11 bases agree with TRBD2. The CDR3 totals 16 residues. Trimming removed 3 bases from V and 4 bases from J; junction bases left unmatched: 5. Germline V lookup: CDR1 KGHDR, CDR2 SFDVKD.

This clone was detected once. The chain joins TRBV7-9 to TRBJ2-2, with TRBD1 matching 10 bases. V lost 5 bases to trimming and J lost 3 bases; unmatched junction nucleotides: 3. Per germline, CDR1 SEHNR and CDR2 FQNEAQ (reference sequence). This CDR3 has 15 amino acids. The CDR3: CASSRQGADTGELFF. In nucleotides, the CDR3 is TGTGCCAGCAGCAGACAGGGGGCCGACACCGGGGAGCTGTTTTTT.

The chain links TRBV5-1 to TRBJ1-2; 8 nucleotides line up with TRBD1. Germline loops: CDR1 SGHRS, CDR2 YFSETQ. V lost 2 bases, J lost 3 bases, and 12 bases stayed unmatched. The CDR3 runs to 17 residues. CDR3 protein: CASSFSLPGQDYYGYTF. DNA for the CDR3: TGCGCCAGCAGCTTTTCCCTACCGGGACAGGATTACTATGGCTACACCTTC.

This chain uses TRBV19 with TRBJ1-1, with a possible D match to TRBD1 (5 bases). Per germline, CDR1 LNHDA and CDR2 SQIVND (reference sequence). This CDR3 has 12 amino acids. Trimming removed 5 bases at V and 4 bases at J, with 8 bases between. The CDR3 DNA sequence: TGTGCCAGTAGTTGGGGGGGCACTGAAGCTTTCTTT. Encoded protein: CASSWGGTEAFF.

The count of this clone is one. The CDR3 loop reads CASSSGGVLAEAFF. CDR3 in DNA: TGCGCCAGCAGCTCCGGGGGGGTCTTGGCTGAAGCTTTCTTT. The chain is built from TRBV5-1 and TRBJ1-1; D might be TRBD1 (5 bases). V shed 3 bases and J shed 6 bases, with 15 bases lying between them. CDR1 SGHRS and CDR2 YFSETQ come from the germline V gene. There are 14 residues in the CDR3.

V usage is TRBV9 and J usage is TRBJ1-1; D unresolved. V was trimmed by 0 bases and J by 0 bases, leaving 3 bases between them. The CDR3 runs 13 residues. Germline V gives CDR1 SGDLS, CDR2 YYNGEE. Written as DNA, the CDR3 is TGTGCCAGCAGCGTAGCTCTGAACACTGAAGCTTTCTTT. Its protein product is CASSVALNTEAFF. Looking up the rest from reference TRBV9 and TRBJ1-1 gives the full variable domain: DSGVTQTPKHLITATGQRVTLRCSPRSGDLSVYWYQQSLDQGLQFLIQYYNGEERAKGNILERFSAQQFPDLHSELNLSSLELGDSALYFCASSVALNTEAFFGQGTRLTVV.

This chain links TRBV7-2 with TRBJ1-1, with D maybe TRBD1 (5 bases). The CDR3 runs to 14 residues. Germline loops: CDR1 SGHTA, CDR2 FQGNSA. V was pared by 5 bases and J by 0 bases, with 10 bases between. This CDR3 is CASSRDRMNTEAFF. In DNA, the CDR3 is TGTGCCAGCAGCCGTGACAGAATGAACACTGAAGCTTTCTTT.

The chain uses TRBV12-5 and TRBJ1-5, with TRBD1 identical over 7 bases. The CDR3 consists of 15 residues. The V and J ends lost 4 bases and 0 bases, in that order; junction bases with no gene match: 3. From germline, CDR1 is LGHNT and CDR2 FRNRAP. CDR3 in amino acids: CASGSDRSSNQPQHF. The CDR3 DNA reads TGTGCTAGTGGTTCGGACAGGTCTAGCAATCAGCCCCAGCATTTT.

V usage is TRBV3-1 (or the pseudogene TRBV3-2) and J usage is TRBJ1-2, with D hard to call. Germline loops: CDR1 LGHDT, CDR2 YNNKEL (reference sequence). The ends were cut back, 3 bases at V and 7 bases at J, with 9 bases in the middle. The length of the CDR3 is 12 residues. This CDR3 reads CASSHGAAGYTF. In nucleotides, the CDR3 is TGTGCCAGCAGCCATGGCGCGGCTGGCTACACCTTC.